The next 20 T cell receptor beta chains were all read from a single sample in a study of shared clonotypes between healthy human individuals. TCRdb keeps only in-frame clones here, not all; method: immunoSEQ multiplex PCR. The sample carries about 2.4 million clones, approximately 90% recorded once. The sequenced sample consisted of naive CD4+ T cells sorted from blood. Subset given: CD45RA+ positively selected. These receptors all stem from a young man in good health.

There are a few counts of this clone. CDR3 DNA: TGTGCCAGCAGCTTCGACAGGGCCTATAATTCACCCCTCCACTTT. Translating gives CASSFDRAYNSPLHF. This chain connects TRBV5-5 to TRBJ1-6, with 7 bases fitting TRBD1. J gave up 2 bases and V 2 bases, and 1 base lay outside the gene matches. Per germline, CDR1 SGHKS and CDR2 YYEKEE (reference sequence). This CDR3 has 15 amino acids.

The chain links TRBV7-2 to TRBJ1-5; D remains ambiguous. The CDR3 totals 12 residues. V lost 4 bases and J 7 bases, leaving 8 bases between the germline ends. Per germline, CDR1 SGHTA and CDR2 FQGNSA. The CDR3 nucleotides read TGTGCCAGCAGCTACCCGGGGCAGCCCCAGCATTTT. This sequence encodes CASSYPGQPQHF.

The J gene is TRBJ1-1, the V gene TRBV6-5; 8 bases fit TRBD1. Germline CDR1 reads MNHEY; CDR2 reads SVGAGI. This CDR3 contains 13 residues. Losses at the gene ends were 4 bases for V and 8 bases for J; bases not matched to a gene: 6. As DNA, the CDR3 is TGTGCCAGCAGTTTCCGGACAGGGCGCGAAGCTTTCTTT. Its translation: CASSFRTGREAFF.

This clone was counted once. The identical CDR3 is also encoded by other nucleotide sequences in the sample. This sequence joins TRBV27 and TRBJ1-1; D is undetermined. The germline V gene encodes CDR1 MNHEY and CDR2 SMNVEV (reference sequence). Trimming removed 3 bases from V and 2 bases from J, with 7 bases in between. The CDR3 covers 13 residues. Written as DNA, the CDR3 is TGTGCCAGCAGTTTTTTAGAAAACACTGAAGCTTTCTTT. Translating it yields CASSFLENTEAFF.

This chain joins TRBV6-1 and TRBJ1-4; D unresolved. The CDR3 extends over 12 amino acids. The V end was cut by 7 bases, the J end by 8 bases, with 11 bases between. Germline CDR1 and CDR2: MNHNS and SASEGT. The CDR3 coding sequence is TGTGCCAGCATGGGGAGGAAGGAAAAACTGTTTTTT. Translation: CASMGRKEKLFF.

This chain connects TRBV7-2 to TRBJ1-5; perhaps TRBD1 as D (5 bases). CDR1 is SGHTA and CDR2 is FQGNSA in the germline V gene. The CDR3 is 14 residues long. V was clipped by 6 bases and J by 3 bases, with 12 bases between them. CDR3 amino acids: CASSAGTYNQPQHF. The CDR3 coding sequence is TGTGCCAGCAGTGCCGGGACCTACAATCAGCCCCAGCATTTT.

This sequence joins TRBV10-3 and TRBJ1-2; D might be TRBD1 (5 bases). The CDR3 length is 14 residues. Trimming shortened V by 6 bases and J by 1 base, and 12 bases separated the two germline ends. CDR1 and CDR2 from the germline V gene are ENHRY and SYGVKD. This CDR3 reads CAIRAGTLNYGYTF. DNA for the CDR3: TGTGCCATCAGGGCCGGGACGCTTAACTATGGCTACACCTTC.

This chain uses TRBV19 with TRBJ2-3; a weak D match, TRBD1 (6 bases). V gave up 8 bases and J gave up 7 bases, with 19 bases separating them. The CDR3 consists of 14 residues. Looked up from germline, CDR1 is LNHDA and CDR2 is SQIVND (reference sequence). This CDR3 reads CASSEDSASHTQYF. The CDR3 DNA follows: TGTGCCAGTTCCGAGGACAGCGCCTCACATACGCAGTATTTT. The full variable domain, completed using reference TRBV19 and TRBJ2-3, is DGGITQSPKYLFRKEGQNVTLSCEQNLNHDAMYWYRQDPGQGLRLIYYSQIVNDFQKGDIAEGYSVSREKKESFPLTVTSAQKNPTAFYLCASSEDSASHTQYFGPGTRLTVL.

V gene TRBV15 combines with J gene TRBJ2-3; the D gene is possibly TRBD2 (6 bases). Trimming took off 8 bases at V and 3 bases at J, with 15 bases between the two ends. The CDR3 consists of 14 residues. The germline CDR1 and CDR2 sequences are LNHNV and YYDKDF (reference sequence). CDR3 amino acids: CATAAGGSTDTQYF. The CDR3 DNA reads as TGTGCCACCGCAGCCGGGGGATCGACAGATACGCAGTATTTT.

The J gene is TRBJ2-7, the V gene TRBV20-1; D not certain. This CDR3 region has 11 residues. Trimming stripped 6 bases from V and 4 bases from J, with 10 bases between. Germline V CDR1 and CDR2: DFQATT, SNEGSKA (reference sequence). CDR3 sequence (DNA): TGCAGTGCGGAGCCCCGATACGAGCAGTACTTC. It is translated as CSAEPRYEQYF.

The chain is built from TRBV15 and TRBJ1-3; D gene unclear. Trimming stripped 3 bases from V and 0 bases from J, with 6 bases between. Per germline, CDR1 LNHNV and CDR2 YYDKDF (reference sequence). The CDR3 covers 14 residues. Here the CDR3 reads CATSRLYSGNTIYF. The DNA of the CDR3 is TGTGCCACCAGCAGGCTGTACTCTGGAAACACCATATATTTT.

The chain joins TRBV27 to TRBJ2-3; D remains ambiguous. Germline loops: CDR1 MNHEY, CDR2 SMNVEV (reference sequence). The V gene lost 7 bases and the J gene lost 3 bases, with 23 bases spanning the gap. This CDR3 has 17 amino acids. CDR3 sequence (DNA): TGTGCCAGCACCCCCGTCTCGAATATGGAAAGAACAGATACGCAGTATTTT. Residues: CASTPVSNMERTDTQYF.

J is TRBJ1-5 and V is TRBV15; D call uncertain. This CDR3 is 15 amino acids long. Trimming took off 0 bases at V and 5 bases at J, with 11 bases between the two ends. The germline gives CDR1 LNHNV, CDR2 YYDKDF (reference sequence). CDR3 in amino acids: CATSRDTSGYQPQHF. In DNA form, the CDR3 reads TGTGCCACCAGCAGAGATACTAGCGGTTATCAGCCCCAGCATTTT.

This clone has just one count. The CDR3 protein is CASSPRGSSGVKRSTDTQYF. The CDR3 nucleotides are TGCGCCAGCAGCCCAAGAGGGTCTAGCGGGGTTAAGAGGAGCACAGATACGCAGTATTTT. This chain uses TRBV4-1 with TRBJ2-3; 9 bases fit TRBD2. CDR1 and CDR2 (germline): MGHRA, YSYEKL. The CDR3 is made up of 20 amino acids. With 4 bases clipped from V and 0 bases from J, the junction kept 17 bases outside the gene matches.

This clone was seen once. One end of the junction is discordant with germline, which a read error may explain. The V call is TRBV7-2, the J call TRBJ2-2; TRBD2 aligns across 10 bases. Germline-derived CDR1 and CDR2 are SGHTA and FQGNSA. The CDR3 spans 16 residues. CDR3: CASSVAGGGRTGELFF. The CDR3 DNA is TGTGCCAGCAGCGTAGCGGGGGGCGGGAGGACCGGGGAGCTGTTTTTT.

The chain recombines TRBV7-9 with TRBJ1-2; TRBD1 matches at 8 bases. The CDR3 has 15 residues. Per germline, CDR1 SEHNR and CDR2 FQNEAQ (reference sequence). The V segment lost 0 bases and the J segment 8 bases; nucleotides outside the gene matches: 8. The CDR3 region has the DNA TGTGCCAGCAGCTTAGCCGGGACAGGCCTCGCCGGCTACACCTTC. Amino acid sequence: CASSLAGTGLAGYTF.

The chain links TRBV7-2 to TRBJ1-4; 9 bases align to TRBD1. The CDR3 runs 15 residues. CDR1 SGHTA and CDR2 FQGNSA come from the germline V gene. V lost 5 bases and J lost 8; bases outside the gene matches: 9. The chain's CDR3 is CASSAQGTGREKLFF. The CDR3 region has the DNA TGTGCCAGCAGCGCGCAAGGGACAGGGAGGGAAAAACTGTTTTTT.

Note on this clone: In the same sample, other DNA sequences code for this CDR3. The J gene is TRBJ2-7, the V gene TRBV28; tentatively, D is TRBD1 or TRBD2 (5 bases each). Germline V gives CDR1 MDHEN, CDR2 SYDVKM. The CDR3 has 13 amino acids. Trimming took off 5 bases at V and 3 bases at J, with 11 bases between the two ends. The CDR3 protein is CASSGTGNYEQYF. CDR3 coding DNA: TGTGCCAGCAGTGGGACGGGGAACTACGAGCAGTACTTC. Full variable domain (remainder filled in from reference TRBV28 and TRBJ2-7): DVKVTQSSRYLVKRTGEKVFLECVQDMDHENMFWYRQDPGLGLRLIYFSYDVKMKEKGDIPEGYSVSREKKERFSLILESASTNQTSMYLCASSGTGNYEQYFGPGTRLTVT.

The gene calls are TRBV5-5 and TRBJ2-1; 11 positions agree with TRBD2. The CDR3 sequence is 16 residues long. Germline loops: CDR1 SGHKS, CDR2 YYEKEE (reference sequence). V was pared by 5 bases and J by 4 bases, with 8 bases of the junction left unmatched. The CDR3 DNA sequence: TGTGCCAGCAGGCCCGCTAGCGGGGGGCTTTACAATGAGCAGTTCTTC. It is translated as CASRPASGGLYNEQFF.

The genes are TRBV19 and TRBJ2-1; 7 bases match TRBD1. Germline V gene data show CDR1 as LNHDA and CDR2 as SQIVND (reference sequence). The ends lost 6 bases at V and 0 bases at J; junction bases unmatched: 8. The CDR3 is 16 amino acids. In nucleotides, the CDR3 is TGTGCCAGTAGGTCACCCGGGACAGCCTCCTACAATGAGCAGTTCTTC. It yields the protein CASRSPGTASYNEQFF.